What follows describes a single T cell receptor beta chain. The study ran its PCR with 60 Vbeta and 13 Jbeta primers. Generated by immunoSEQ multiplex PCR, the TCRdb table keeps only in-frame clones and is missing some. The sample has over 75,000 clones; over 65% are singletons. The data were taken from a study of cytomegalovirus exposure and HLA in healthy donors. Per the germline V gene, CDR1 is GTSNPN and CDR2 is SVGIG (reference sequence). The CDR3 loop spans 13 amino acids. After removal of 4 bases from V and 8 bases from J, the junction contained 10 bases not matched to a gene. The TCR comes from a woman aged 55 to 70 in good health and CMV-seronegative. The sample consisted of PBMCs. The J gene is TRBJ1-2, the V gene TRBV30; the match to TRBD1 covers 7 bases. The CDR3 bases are TGTGCCTGGATAAGTACAGGGGTTGGGGGCTACACCTTC. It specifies CAWISTGVGGYTF.